The rows below give T cell receptor beta chains drawn from one sample of a study. TCRdb fed the 5' RACE reads into MiXCR, producing one record per CDR3 protein. Of about 54,000 distinct CDR3 sequences listed, about a sixth are singletons. The sample taken for sequencing was naive CD4+ T cells sorted from blood. Every receptor here comes from a female donor with breast cancer. CDR3s include the opening cysteine and the closing phenylalanine or tryptophan. D genes are given only for firm matches. Only part of the rows carry a size: once, few, many, or a class if the clone is expanded.

.,.,TRBV2,CASSAGNTIYF
.,.,TRBV6-1,CASGPGRSNQPQHF
few,.,TRBV5-5,CASSVRVGRAEAFF
many,.,TRBV20-1,CSARLQAAEQYF
.,.,TRBV29-1,CSVSVGTNSPLHF
many,.,TRBV29-1,CSVWTPSSGNTIYF
many,.,TRBV4-1,CASSRSGAAYDTQYF
.,.,TRBV7-9,CASSLYRGGFTDTQYF
few,.,TRBV4-2,CASSPGILAEETQYF
.,.,TRBV7-9,CASSLSLVQYNEQFF
.,TRBD2,TRBV11-3,CASSSGTSGTHEQFF
.,.,TRBV20-1,CSARVNHLPTQYF
few,TRBD2,TRBV7-2,CTSSSQGGETQYF
.,.,TRBV1,CTSSQEGPRVITEAFF
few,.,TRBV5-1,CASSSGQIDGQYF
.,.,TRBV5-6,CASSLVAGNYEQYF
.,.,TRBV11-2,CASSYGANYGYTF
few,TRBD2,TRBV3-1,CATGGLADTGELFF
few,TRBD1,TRBV4-1,CASSQRDRGLNTEAFF
many,TRBD1,TRBV6-5,CATRDRVFSEQYF
.,.,TRBV5-1,CASSEDTLNTEAFF
once,.,TRBV7-2,CASSLPQAGYTF
.,.,TRBV18,CASSRARTDNEQFF
.,.,TRBV3-1,CASSQGHLNTEAFF
.,.,TRBV5-1,CASSLRAVNSGANVLTF
many,.,TRBV7-2,CASSLVLGEQFF
many,.,TRBV7-2,CASSDGLVSGGYTF
few,TRBD1,TRBV20-1,CSAQGGPRTEAFF
.,.,TRBV5-1,CASSWGGGANTEAFF
.,.,TRBV12-3/TRBV12-4,CASSASDRYTDTQYF
few,.,TRBV4-1,CASSQDFGGRVEKLFF
.,.,TRBV9,CASSVETEETQYF
.,.,TRBV6-6,CASSFLGEAKNIQYF
.,TRBD1,TRBV24-1,CATSVSLGGRTDTQYF
.,TRBD2,TRBV3-1,CASSLAGTEANVLTF
many,.,TRBV7-2,CASSPRQSNEQYF
many,.,TRBV4-1,CASSQDGRAADTQYF
.,TRBD1,TRBV5-1,CASSLAGQGAGDTEAFF
few,.,TRBV20-1,CSALPGAGNTIYF
few,.,TRBV3-1,CASSQEGRNTETFF
.,.,TRBV7-2,CASGTYGRDQPQHF
few,.,TRBV9,CASSVNGGKNTEAFF
.,TRBD2,TRBV24-1,CATAEGQGRGDEQFF
many,.,TRBV12-3/TRBV12-4,CASSLDGLYRGYTF
few,.,TRBV5-5,CASSFSGEDGQPQHF
few,.,TRBV29-1,CSVGTDYNYGYTF
few,.,TRBV6-1,CASSDGYTYEQYF